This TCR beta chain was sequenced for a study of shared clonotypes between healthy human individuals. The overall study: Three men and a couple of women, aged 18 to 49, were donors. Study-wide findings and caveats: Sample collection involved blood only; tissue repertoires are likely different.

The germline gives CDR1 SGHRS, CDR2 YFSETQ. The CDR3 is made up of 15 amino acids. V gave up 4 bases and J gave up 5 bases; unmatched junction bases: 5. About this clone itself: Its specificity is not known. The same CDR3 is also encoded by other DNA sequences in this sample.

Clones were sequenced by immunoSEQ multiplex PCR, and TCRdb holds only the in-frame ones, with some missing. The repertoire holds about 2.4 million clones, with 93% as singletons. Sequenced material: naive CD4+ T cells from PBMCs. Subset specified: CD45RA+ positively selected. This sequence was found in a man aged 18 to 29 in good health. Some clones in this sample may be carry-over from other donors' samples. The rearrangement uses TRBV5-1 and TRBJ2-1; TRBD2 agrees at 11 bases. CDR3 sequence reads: CASSLGLAGNNEQFF. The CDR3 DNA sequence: TGCGCCAGCAGCCTCGGACTAGCGGGTAACAATGAGCAGTTCTTC.